One and the same sample provided the 24 T cell receptor beta chains below, sequenced in a study of memory CD4+ T cells and cytomegalovirus serostatus. Single viable CD3+CD4+CD8-CD45RO+ cells were sorted as the memory CD4+ T cells. Assay used: immunoSEQ multiplex PCR; TCRdb lists only in-frame clones, some missing. The sample lists some 25,000 clones; about 79% were seen once. Sequencing was done on a sample of memory CD4+ T cells from blood. The receptors come from an adult in good health and CMV-seronegative.

This chain connects TRBV18 to TRBJ2-2; 7 bases line up with TRBD1. Unmatched junction bases numbered 11, after V lost 3 bases and J lost 7 bases. This CDR3 region has 16 residues. Germline CDR1 KGHSH, CDR2 LQKENI. DNA for the CDR3: TGTGCCAGCTCACCTCAATTCGGGACAGCGCTCGGGGAGCTGTTTTTT. This encodes CASSPQFGTALGELFF.

This clone was seen only a few times. The V call is TRBV10-3, the J call TRBJ2-2; the match to TRBD1 covers 9 bases. There are 15 residues in the CDR3. Per germline, CDR1 ENHRY and CDR2 SYGVKD. Trimming removed 0 bases from V and 5 bases from J; junction bases left unmatched: 1. CDR3 residues: CAISESTGGTGELFF. The DNA of the CDR3 is TGTGCCATCAGTGAGTCGACAGGGGGAACCGGGGAGCTGTTTTTT.

The chain joins TRBV7-9 to TRBJ2-1; 8 bases fit TRBD2. Germline CDR1 reads SEHNR; CDR2 reads FQNEAQ (reference sequence). CDR3 length equals 15 residues. V lost 0 bases and J lost 4; bases outside the gene matches: 2. The CDR3 DNA reads TGTGCCAGCAGCTTAGCTAGCGGGAATTACAATGAGCAGTTCTTC. Translating gives CASSLASGNYNEQFF.

V and J are TRBV7-8 and TRBJ1-1; a possible D gene is TRBD1 (6 bases). The length of the CDR3 is 15 residues. CDR1 SGHVS and CDR2 FQNEAQ come from the germline V gene. Between the trimmed V and J ends, which lost 5 bases and 7 bases, there was a span of 20 bases. The CDR3 nucleotides read TGTGCCAGCAGCCCGTACACAGGGAACCGTCTTGAAGCTTTCTTT. Residues: CASSPYTGNRLEAFF.

The chain carries TRBV30 and TRBJ1-1, with D hard to call. V was pared by 3 bases and J by 1 base, with 9 bases between. Per germline, CDR1 GTSNPN and CDR2 SVGIG (reference sequence). This CDR3 is built from 13 residues. CDR3 region: CAWRVSPNTEAFF. CDR3 nucleotide sequence: TGTGCCTGGAGGGTTTCGCCGAACACTGAAGCTTTCTTT.

This clone was detected only once. The chain recombines TRBV5-4 with TRBJ1-1; D not resolved. This CDR3 region has 13 residues. The germline gives CDR1 SGHNT, CDR2 YYREEE (reference sequence). V gave up 0 bases and J gave up 1 base, with 4 bases separating them. Here the CDR3 DNA reads TGTGCCAGCAGCTTGGGGGGGAACACTGAAGCTTTCTTT. Protein sequence: CASSLGGNTEAFF.

This chain joins TRBV7-2 and TRBJ1-2; the D is unclear. V was pared by 2 bases and J by 4 bases, with 11 bases between. CDR1 SGHTA and CDR2 FQGNSA come from the germline V gene. There are 14 residues in the CDR3. CDR3 loop: CASSLRVAPYGYTF. CDR3 sequence (DNA): TGTGCCAGCAGCTTAAGGGTGGCCCCCTATGGCTACACCTTC.

CDR3 in DNA: TGTGCCAGCAGCCTGGGTGGACTAGGCCCCGGGGAGCTGTTTTTT. It yields the protein CASSLGGLGPGELFF. The V gene is TRBV7-2, the J gene TRBJ2-2; 7 positions match TRBD2. J gave up 6 bases and V 5 bases, and 9 bases lay outside the gene matches. This CDR3 has 15 residues. Germline V gene sequence: CDR1 SGHTA, CDR2 FQGNSA.

This chain joins TRBV14 and TRBJ2-3; perhaps TRBD2 as D (7 bases). The CDR3 is 16 residues long. The germline V gene has CDR1 SGHDN and CDR2 FVKESK. Trimming left V 2 bases short and J 0 bases short, with 12 bases between. The CDR3 sequence: CASSQWRGGSTDTQYF. As DNA, the CDR3 is TGTGCCAGCAGCCAATGGAGGGGGGGAAGCACAGATACGCAGTATTTT.

The chain links TRBV10-2 to TRBJ2-5; 14 bases align to TRBD2. V dropped 7 bases and J dropped 4; count of bases not matched to a gene: 5. This CDR3 contains 15 residues. CDR1 and CDR2 (germline): WSHSY, SAAADI. The CDR3 bases are TGCGCCAGCATGACTAGCGGGGGGGGAGGAGAGACCCAGTACTTC. It specifies CASMTSGGGGETQYF.

V and J are TRBV30 and TRBJ2-7; D unclear. The CDR3 has 14 amino acids. Trimming took 4 bases from V and 2 from J, leaving 15 bases between them. Germline CDR1 GTSNPN, CDR2 SVGIG (reference sequence). CDR3 loop: CAWKGHPAPYEQYF. CDR3 nucleotides: TGTGCCTGGAAAGGCCACCCTGCCCCCTACGAGCAGTACTTC.

This clone occurred once. V and J are TRBV5-1 and TRBJ2-5, with unresolved D. CDR3 length: 13 residues. V dropped 4 bases and J dropped 1 base, with 8 bases sitting between them. In germline, CDR1 is SGHRS, CDR2 YFSETQ. The CDR3 loop reads CASSDRFQETQYF. CDR3 nucleotides: TGCGCCAGCAGCGATAGATTCCAAGAGACCCAGTACTTC.

A few counts support this clone. The J gene is TRBJ1-4, the V gene TRBV5-1; no clear D. This CDR3 is built from 14 residues. In germline, CDR1 is SGHRS, CDR2 YFSETQ. Trimming pared 2 bases from V and 5 bases from J, leaving 10 bases between. CDR3 bases: TGCGCCAGCAGCTTTGGACCGGTGAATGAAAAACTGTTTTTT. Its protein product is CASSFGPVNEKLFF. The full variable domain, in which reference TRBV5-1 and TRBJ1-4 provide the parts outside the CDR3, is KAGVTQTPRYLIKTRGQQVTLSCSPISGHRSVSWYQQTPGQGLQFLFEYFSETQRNKGNFPGRFSGRQFSNSRSEMNVSTLELGDSALYLCASSFGPVNEKLFFGSGTQLSVL.

V gene TRBV6-4 combines with J gene TRBJ2-3, with 7 bases lining up with TRBD2. The V gene end was trimmed by 8 bases and the J gene end by 6 bases; junction bases not matched to a gene: 11. CDR3 length: 14 residues. Per germline, CDR1 MRHNA and CDR2 SNTAGT. The CDR3 coding sequence is TGTGCCAGCCTAGGCCCAGCGGGAACGGATACGCAGTATTTT. It translates to CASLGPAGTDTQYF.

The J gene is TRBJ1-1, the V gene TRBV19, with TRBD1 matching 7 bases. Germline V gives CDR1 LNHDA, CDR2 SQIVND (reference sequence). V lost 6 bases to trimming and J lost 0 bases; unmatched junction nucleotides: 10. The CDR3 has 16 amino acids. DNA of the CDR3: TGTGCCAGTAGGGCACCGGGACAGAGAGTGAACACTGAAGCTTTCTTT. Translated, it gives CASRAPGQRVNTEAFF.

The CDR3 reads CASSLGQVVNNEQFF. The CDR3 region has the DNA TGTGCCAGCAGCTTGGGACAGGTTGTTAACAATGAGCAGTTCTTC. This chain joins TRBV5-8 and TRBJ2-1, with a tentative D call TRBD1 (6 bases). Deletions cut 0 bases from V and 5 bases from J, with 12 bases between. The germline V gene has CDR1 SGHTS and CDR2 YDEGEE. This CDR3 region has 15 residues.

This chain uses TRBV2 with TRBJ1-6; 8 bases line up with TRBD1. This CDR3 has 13 residues. Per germline, CDR1 SNHLY and CDR2 FYNNEI. V dropped 7 bases and J dropped 10; count of bases not matched to a gene: 6. DNA of the CDR3: TGTGCCAGCAATCAGGGGGCAACCTCACCCCTCCACTTT. This codes for CASNQGATSPLHF.

The chain employs TRBV5-1 and TRBJ2-7, with 9 bases identical to TRBD1. V lost 4 bases to trimming and J lost 4 bases; unmatched junction nucleotides: 6. Germline CDR1 SGHRS, CDR2 YFSETQ. The CDR3 length is 14 residues. CDR3 in DNA: TGCGCCAGCAGCCAGGGACAGGGAGGATACGAGCAGTACTTC. The encoded protein is CASSQGQGGYEQYF.

J is TRBJ2-7 and V is TRBV11-2; 8 bases are shared with TRBD1. CDR3 size: 15 residues. Germline V gene lookup returns CDR1 SGHAT and CDR2 FQNNGV. Trimming cost V 6 bases and J 2 bases; bases outside gene matches: 9. This chain's CDR3 is CASSLTGTGPYEQYF. In DNA form, the CDR3 reads TGTGCCAGCAGTTTGACCGGGACAGGTCCCTACGAGCAGTACTTC.

The V call is TRBV11-3, the J call TRBJ2-2; 10 bases are a match to TRBD2. The J segment lost 9 bases and the V segment lost 0 bases, leaving 10 bases of the junction unmatched. Germline CDR1 SGHNT, CDR2 YENEEA. The CDR3 has 17 residues. The CDR3 protein is CASSLDSASGSVRELFF. CDR3 DNA sequence: TGTGCCAGCAGCTTAGATTCGGCTAGCGGGAGCGTACGGGAGCTGTTTTTT.

The J gene is TRBJ2-6, the V gene TRBV25-1, with 11 bases identical to TRBD2. Germline trimming cut 2 bases from V and 0 bases from J; bases unmatched to any gene: 3. The CDR3 is 18 amino acids. CDR1 is MGHDK and CDR2 is SYGVNS in the germline V gene. The CDR3 is CASSEPTSGISGANVLTF. For the CDR3, the DNA is TGTGCCAGCAGTGAACCGACTAGCGGGATCTCTGGGGCCAACGTCCTGACTTTC.

The genes are TRBV7-5 and TRBJ1-1. TRBV7-5 is a pseudogene segment. The CDR3 extends over 16 amino acids. The CDR3 protein is CARSLSGGPWGTEAFF. Here the CDR3 DNA reads TGTGCCAGAAGCTTATCTGGGGGGCCTTGGGGCACTGAAGCTTTCTTT.

Turning to this clone: An end of the junction does not agree with germline; a read error may underlie this. Other DNA sequences in the same sample also yield this CDR3. This sequence joins TRBV9 and TRBJ1-3; TRBD1 is a possible D gene (5 bases). The CDR3 totals 15 residues. Germline CDR1 is SGDLS and CDR2 is YYNGEE. CDR3 nucleotides: TGTGCTAGCAGCGTAGCAGAGGGGCTGGGAAACACCATATATTTT. Protein product: CASSVAEGLGNTIYF.

This clone was observed a handful of times. The V gene is TRBV6-1, the J gene TRBJ1-4; D is uncertain. CDR3 size: 14 residues. CDR1 and CDR2 from the germline V gene are MNHNS and SASEGT. The V gene lost 6 bases and the J gene lost 9 bases, with 17 bases spanning the gap. CDR3 bases: TGTGCCAGCAGCCCCGGGGAGGCCGGAAAAAAACTGTTTTTT. It translates to CASSPGEAGKKLFF.